This entry lists 2 T cell receptor beta chains sequenced from one sample in a study of cytomegalovirus exposure and HLA in healthy donors listed by TCRdb under 2017. Library preparation employed the immunoSEQ multiplex PCR assay. A mixture of 60 forward primers for TCR Vbeta segments and 13 reverse primers for TCR Jbeta segments was used in the multiplex PCR. Not all clones reach the TCRdb copy of this immuneACCESS table, which keeps in-frame sequences only. Checked studies attribute under half of the gap to unresolved V genes and leave the rest unexplained. Present in this sample are around 180,000 clones, over 60% of which were seen just once. Less than 1.6% of the sample is in the top ten clones. Material: PBMCs. Every receptor here comes from a girl between 5 and 17 years old in good health and CMV-seronegative.

The CDR3 region is CSVGLWNRDTEAFF. CDR3 coding DNA: TGCAGCGTTGGACTATGGAACAGGGACACTGAAGCTTTCTTT. V is TRBV29-1 and J is TRBJ1-1; tentative D call: TRBD1 (6 bases). Trimming cost V 4 bases and J 3 bases, with 15 bases left between them. The CDR3 length is 14 residues. Germline CDR1 and CDR2: SQVTM and ANQGSEA.

The chain is built from TRBV6-5 and TRBJ2-3; a weak D match, TRBD2 (5 bases). V was cut by 6 bases and J by 4 bases, with 11 bases left in between. Germline V gives CDR1 MNHEY, CDR2 SVGAGI. This CDR3 region has 13 residues. CDR3 nucleotides: TGTGCCAGCAGCCAGATGGGAGCAGATACGCAGTATTTT. Amino acids: CASSQMGADTQYF.